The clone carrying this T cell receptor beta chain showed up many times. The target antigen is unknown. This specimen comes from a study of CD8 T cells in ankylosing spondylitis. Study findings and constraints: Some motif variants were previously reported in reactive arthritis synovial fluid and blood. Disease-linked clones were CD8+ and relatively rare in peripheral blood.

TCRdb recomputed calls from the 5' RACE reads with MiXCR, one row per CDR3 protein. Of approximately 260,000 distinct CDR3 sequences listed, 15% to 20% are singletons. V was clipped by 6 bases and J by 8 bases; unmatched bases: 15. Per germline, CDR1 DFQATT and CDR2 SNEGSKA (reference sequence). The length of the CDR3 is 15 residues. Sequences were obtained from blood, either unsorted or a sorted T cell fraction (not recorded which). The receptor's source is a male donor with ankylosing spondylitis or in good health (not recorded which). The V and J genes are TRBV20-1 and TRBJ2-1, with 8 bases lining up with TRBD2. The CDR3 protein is CSAWGRERESYEQFF. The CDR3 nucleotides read TGCAGTGCGTGGGGACGGGAGCGGGAGTCGTATGAGCAGTTCTTC.